This T cell receptor beta chain comes out of a study of blood T cell repertoires in COVID-19. Looking at the study overall: COVID-19 samples from acute and convalescent phases originated in the United States, Italy and Spain. T cells, B-cell-depleted T cells, or PBMCs supplied cDNA or gDNA.

Per germline, CDR1 GTSNPN and CDR2 SVGIG (reference sequence). This CDR3 region has 12 residues. Trimming took 2 bases from V and 5 from J, leaving 9 bases between them. Method: immunoSEQ multiplex PCR; TCRdb's copy keeps in-frame clones and lacks some. The sample yields roughly 300,000 clones, 87% seen once. Participants reported their clinical history, and cohort assignment relied on those reports. Donors in Cohort 3 who had recovered were those with two negative PCRs, healthcare professional clearance, or resolution of their symptoms. V usage is TRBV30 and J usage is TRBJ1-2; D possibly corresponds to TRBD1 (5 bases). Sample: PBMCs or T cells enriched from blood (not recorded which). This TCR was recovered from a woman aged 25 to 39 who had recovered from COVID-19. The CDR3 here is CAWSPQGYGYTF. CDR3 DNA: TGTGCCTGGAGTCCCCAGGGATATGGCTACACCTTC.